These T cell receptor beta chains were read from a single sample in a study of blood T cells in healthy people across ages. One entry per CDR3 protein results from TCRdb running MiXCR on the 5' RACE reads. The sample records some 890,000 distinct CDR3 sequences, about 27% being singletons. The same specimen was also included in a second study, on T cells of mothers and their children.

The source material was blood. These receptors all come from a woman aged 40 to 49 in good health. Both conserved end residues are part of each CDR3. The D gene is left open where the match is weak. Clone size is given for some rows only: seen once, a few or many times, or a class if the clone is expanded.

TRBD1	NA	TRBV5-1	TRBJ2-5	CASSLSGQGSETQYF	TGCGCCAGCAGCTTGTCTGGACAGGGTTCGGAGACCCAGTACTTC
NA	NA	TRBV18	TRBJ1-1	CASSPQHMNTEAFF	TGTGCCAGCTCACCACAGCACATGAACACTGAAGCTTTCTTT
NA	many	TRBV12-3/TRBV12-4	TRBJ2-1	CASREPGGSPKNEQFF	TGTGCCAGCAGAGAACCGGGGGGCTCTCCCAAAAATGAGCAGTTCTTC
TRBD2	NA	TRBV4-1	TRBJ2-1	CASSQGAGGTSSYNEQFF	TGCGCCAGCAGCCAGGGAGCGGGGGGCACGAGCTCCTACAATGAGCAGTTCTTC
TRBD2	NA	TRBV20-1	TRBJ2-4	CSAPKGREMGKNIQYF	TGCAGTGCTCCTAAGGGGCGGGAGATGGGCAAAAACATTCAGTACTTC
TRBD1	NA	TRBV29-1	TRBJ2-3	CSVRGQSSTDTQYF	TGCAGCGTGAGGGGACAGTCTAGCACAGATACGCAGTATTTT
NA	many	TRBV6-5	TRBJ2-7	CASSRNSVEQYF	TGTGCCAGCAGCAGAAATTCTGTAGAGCAGTACTTC
NA	many	TRBV5-1	TRBJ1-1	CASSRDSTNTEAFF	TGCGCCAGCAGTCGGGACTCGACGAACACTGAAGCTTTCTTT
NA	many	TRBV29-1	TRBJ1-1	CSAADGGIVTEAFF	TGCAGCGCCGCCGACGGAGGGATAGTCACTGAAGCTTTCTTT
TRBD2	many	TRBV28	TRBJ2-5	CASSSDLAGGETQYF	TGTGCCAGCAGTTCAGACCTAGCGGGGGGAGAGACCCAGTACTTC
TRBD2	many	TRBV7-9	TRBJ2-7	CASSPPSGTSSSEQYF	TGTGCCAGCAGCCCTCCGTCCGGGACTAGCAGCTCAGAGCAGTACTTC
TRBD1	many	TRBV29-1	TRBJ2-7	CSVTTGASYEQYF	TGCAGCGTCACTACAGGGGCATCCTACGAGCAGTACTTC
NA	NA	TRBV12-3/TRBV12-4	TRBJ2-7	CASSWTGFYEQYF	TGTGCCAGCAGTTGGACGGGCTTCTACGAGCAGTACTTC
NA	many	TRBV25-1	TRBJ2-5	CASNGDETQYF	TGTGCCAGCAACGGGGACGAGACCCAGTACTTC